This record covers a single T cell receptor beta chain. Its antigen is not identified. The protocol was immunoSEQ multiplex PCR, while the TCRdb copy is restricted to in-frame clones and leaves out a portion. The sample has around 700,000 clones; roughly 73% are singletons. CDR1 is SGHNT, CDR2 YYREEE, per germline (reference sequence). V shed 4 bases, J shed 5 bases, and the junction held 3 bases outside the gene matches. The CDR3 is made up of 13 amino acids. This specimen comes from a study of shared clonotypes between healthy human individuals. Study-level findings and limits: Incompleteness in sorted-subset sequencing, despite large depth, was shown by rarefaction. When compared with the clonotypes that were shared by all four sorted-subset donors, the non-shared clonotypes turned out to have lower generation probabilities.

There were only Caucasian adults among the donors, and all lived in Nashville, Tennessee. CD4+ cells yielded CD45RA+ naive and CD45RA-negative memory subsets. V gene TRBV5-4 combines with J gene TRBJ2-5; 9 bases fit TRBD1. The sequencing sample was made of memory CD4+ T cells sorted from blood. Specified subset: CD45RA-negative fraction. The clonotype originates from a woman aged 25-40 years in good health. CDR3: CASSPGQGETQYF. The DNA for the CDR3 is TGTGCCAGCAGCCCAGGACAGGGGGAGACCCAGTACTTC.